Each of the 17 T cell receptor beta chains below was sequenced from the same sample in a study of siplizumab effects on memory and regulatory T cells. Data came from immunoSEQ multiplex PCR; TCRdb stores just in-frame clones and leaves some out. The data contain roughly 56,000 clones, over 85% of them singletons. What was sequenced was CD8+ T cells sorted from blood. Receptor source: a human donor in good health.

The V gene is TRBV5-1, the J gene TRBJ2-1, with 10 bases that match TRBD2. The CDR3 is 16 amino acids. J gave up 10 bases and V 4 bases, and 14 bases lay outside the gene matches. CDR1 is SGHRS, CDR2 YFSETQ, per germline. The CDR3 DNA reads TGCGCCAGCAGCACCCCGGGACTAGCGAATCCCTGGGAGCAGTTCTTC. This translates into CASSTPGLANPWEQFF.

The chain has TRBV9 and TRBJ2-7; 7 bases fit TRBD1. This CDR3 region has 14 residues. V gave up 3 bases and J gave up 3 bases; unmatched junction bases: 6. Germline V gives CDR1 SGDLS, CDR2 YYNGEE. CDR3 in DNA: TGTGCCAGCAGCGGACGGGACAGTCACTACGAGCAGTACTTC. Its protein product is CASSGRDSHYEQYF.

This clone occurred once. The chain recombines TRBV27 with TRBJ2-1; 9 bases line up with TRBD1. Trimming removed 0 bases from V and 3 bases from J; junction bases left unmatched: 9. The germline V gene has CDR1 MNHEY and CDR2 SMNVEV (reference sequence). The CDR3 has 18 amino acids. The CDR3 spells CASSLSGTGYLLYNEQFF. In DNA form, the CDR3 reads TGTGCCAGCAGTTTATCGGGGACAGGGTATCTACTCTACAATGAGCAGTTCTTC.

The chain links TRBV6-1 to TRBJ1-1; D remains ambiguous. CDR3 length: 14 amino acids. CDR1 MNHNS and CDR2 SASEGT come from the germline V gene. Trimming stripped 3 bases from V and 4 bases from J, with 12 bases between. CDR3 sequence: CASSEDRRGTEAFF. The CDR3 region has the DNA TGTGCCAGCAGTGAGGACCGCCGGGGCACTGAAGCTTTCTTT.

This rearrangement joins TRBV19 to TRBJ2-1; 12 bases align to TRBD2. The CDR3 covers 15 residues. Unmatched junction bases numbered 2, after V lost 2 bases and J lost 6 bases. Germline loops: CDR1 LNHDA, CDR2 SQIVND (reference sequence). The CDR3 sequence: CASSILAGGINEQFF. The DNA for the CDR3 is TGTGCCAGTAGTATACTAGCGGGAGGGATCAATGAGCAGTTCTTC.

V gene TRBV28 combines with J gene TRBJ1-1; 8 positions agree with TRBD1. The CDR3 is made up of 15 amino acids. With 2 bases clipped from V and 5 bases from J, the junction kept 7 bases outside the gene matches. Germline V gene sequence: CDR1 MDHEN, CDR2 SYDVKM. Here the CDR3 reads CASSLGQGFRTEAFF. CDR3 nucleotides: TGTGCCAGCAGTTTAGGACAGGGATTTCGGACTGAAGCTTTCTTT.

The V gene is TRBV29-1, the J gene TRBJ1-2; 8 bases agree with TRBD1. Germline V gives CDR1 SQVTM, CDR2 ANQGSEA. CDR3 length: 13 residues. With V trimmed by 7 bases and J by 3 bases, 7 bases remained unmatched. The CDR3 DNA reads TGCAGCGAGAGACCACAGGGGGACTATGGCTACACCTTC. Protein: CSERPQGDYGYTF.

This chain joins TRBV27 and TRBJ2-7, with 11 positions matching TRBD2. This CDR3 is 14 amino acids long. V shed 3 bases and J 6 bases; nucleotides not matched to a gene: 4. In germline, CDR1 is MNHEY, CDR2 SMNVEV (reference sequence). Here the CDR3 DNA reads TGTGCCAGCAGTTTCGGGCTAGCGGGAGGCGAGCAGTACTTC. Its protein product is CASSFGLAGGEQYF.

The count of this clone is one. V and J are TRBV27 and TRBJ2-1; TRBD1 might be the D (6 bases). The V gene's germline CDR1 is MNHEY and CDR2 SMNVEV (reference sequence). This CDR3 comprises 15 residues. V lost 6 bases and J lost 4, with 16 bases in between. DNA of the CDR3: TGTGCCAGCAGCCAACCCCCGGGACATTACAATGAGCAGTTCTTC. Translating it yields CASSQPPGHYNEQFF.

V and J are TRBV25-1 and TRBJ2-7; D uncertain. Trimming left V 1 base short and J 7 bases short, with 5 bases between. CDR3 length equals 11 residues. CDR1 and CDR2 from the germline V gene are MGHDK and SYGVNS. Here the CDR3 reads CASSESREQYF. DNA for the CDR3: TGTGCCAGCAGTGAATCACGGGAGCAGTACTTC.

The chain is built from TRBV30 and TRBJ1-1, with unresolved D. This CDR3 is 13 amino acids long. Germline CDR1 GTSNPN, CDR2 SVGIG (reference sequence). V was pared by 2 bases and J by 0 bases, with 7 bases between. The DNA of the CDR3 is TGTGCCTGGAGTATAGCCGTGAACACTGAAGCTTTCTTT. Its protein product is CAWSIAVNTEAFF.

This rearrangement joins TRBV28 to TRBJ2-7, with 9 bases that match TRBD1. The length of the CDR3 is 14 residues. Trimming took 5 bases from V and 3 from J; bases not matched to a gene: 5. The germline CDR1 and CDR2 sequences are MDHEN and SYDVKM. CDR3 amino acids: CASSLGTGFYEQYF. The CDR3 bases are TGTGCCAGCAGTCTGGGGACAGGGTTCTACGAGCAGTACTTC.

Only one count was recorded for this clone. This chain links TRBV28 with TRBJ2-7; TRBD2 is a possible D gene (5 bases). The CDR3 is 14 residues long. From germline, CDR1 is MDHEN and CDR2 SYDVKM. V lost 5 bases and J lost 1, with 12 bases in between. CDR3 nucleotides: TGTGCCAGCAGTCTCGAGGGATTTTCCTACGAGCAGTACTTC. Protein: CASSLEGFSYEQYF.

The V call is TRBV18, the J call TRBJ2-7; 8 bases match TRBD1. J lost 1 base, V lost 3 bases, and 8 bases had no gene match. CDR3 length equals 16 residues. The germline V gene encodes CDR1 KGHSH and CDR2 LQKENI. The CDR3 DNA reads as TGTGCCAGCTCACCTGATACAGGGGGAGAATCCTACGAGCAGTACTTC. Translating it yields CASSPDTGGESYEQYF.

This chain connects TRBV10-2 to TRBJ2-1; a weak D match, TRBD1 (5 bases). V was clipped by 8 bases and J by 8 bases, with 19 bases between them. Germline V gene sequence: CDR1 WSHSY, CDR2 SAAADI. The CDR3 is made up of 14 amino acids. The CDR3 DNA reads as TGCGCCAGCCGATGGAGCAGGGAAGGTGATGAGCAGTTCTTC. The encoded protein is CASRWSREGDEQFF.

The chain carries TRBV4-1 and TRBJ2-5; no reliable D call. The CDR3 is 13 residues long. Germline CDR1 is MGHRA and CDR2 is YSYEKL. Deletions cut 1 base from V and 3 bases from J, with 6 bases between. This chain's CDR3 is CASSQVGEETQYF. CDR3 nucleotide sequence: TGCGCCAGCAGCCAAGTCGGAGAAGAGACCCAGTACTTC.

The genes are TRBV27 and TRBJ1-1; 7 nucleotides match TRBD1. Looked up from germline, CDR1 is MNHEY and CDR2 is SMNVEV (reference sequence). This CDR3 is 15 amino acids long. J gave up 0 bases and V 2 bases, and 3 bases lay outside the gene matches. The CDR3 region is CASSLRTGVNTEAFF. CDR3 bases: TGTGCCAGCAGTTTACGCACAGGGGTGAACACTGAAGCTTTCTTT.